One sample yielded the 11 T cell receptor beta chains listed below, sequenced in a study of beta chain features in type 1 diabetes. cDNA synthesis used the whole RNA isolate, giving expressed TCRB sequences. Some clones are missing from TCRdb's copy, which holds only in-frame ones; the method was immunoSEQ multiplex PCR. This sample has around 140,000 clones; 9.5% to 10% occur once, and the top ten carry approximately 0.65%. The sample was central memory CD4+ T cells from blood. Receptors originate from a woman between 35 and 50 years old in good health.

This clone was seen a few times. This sequence joins TRBV19 and TRBJ2-1; D gene ambiguous. The CDR3 extends over 14 amino acids. Trimming took 3 bases from V and 0 from J, leaving 6 bases between them. Looked up from germline, CDR1 is LNHDA and CDR2 is SQIVND (reference sequence). The CDR3 sequence: CASSMLSSYNEQFF. CDR3 in DNA: TGTGCCAGTAGTATGCTAAGCTCCTACAATGAGCAGTTCTTC.

CDR3 residues: CASSDGTGGYYGYTF. In DNA, the CDR3 is TGTGCCAGCAGTGACGGGACAGGAGGGTACTATGGCTACACCTTC. V usage is TRBV2 and J usage is TRBJ1-2; TRBD1 matches at 8 bases. This CDR3 spans 15 amino acids. V was clipped by 3 bases and J by 3 bases; unmatched bases: 6. Germline lookup yields CDR1 SNHLY and CDR2 FYNNEI.

The chain employs TRBV6-5 and TRBJ1-6; 10 bases are a match to TRBD1. V was clipped by 6 bases and J by 8 bases; unmatched bases: 7. Germline V gene sequence: CDR1 MNHEY, CDR2 SVGAGI. This CDR3 is 15 amino acids long. The CDR3 coding sequence is TGTGCCAGCAGCCGTTGGGACAGGGGAGATTCACCCCTCCACTTT. Its translation is CASSRWDRGDSPLHF.

This clone was counted only a few times. V and J are TRBV7-2 and TRBJ2-1; 8 bases map to TRBD1. This CDR3 spans 17 amino acids. Germline V gene data show CDR1 as SGHTA and CDR2 as FQGNSA. J lost 6 bases, V lost 5 bases, and 15 bases had no gene match. This chain's CDR3 is CASSQPSGRGLGNEQFF. The CDR3 DNA is TGTGCCAGCAGCCAACCCTCGGGCAGGGGGCTGGGCAATGAGCAGTTCTTC.

This clone appeared a few times. The rearrangement links TRBV2 to TRBJ2-4; D call uncertain. This CDR3 has 12 residues. V was pared by 11 bases and J by 4 bases, with 12 bases between. The germline gives CDR1 SNHLY, CDR2 FYNNEI. CDR3 DNA sequence: TGTGCCCAAGGCCAGGATAAAAACATTCAGTACTTC. The encoded protein is CAQGQDKNIQYF.

The rearrangement links TRBV2 to TRBJ2-7, with D uncertain. V was cut by 5 bases and J by 11 bases, with 13 bases left in between. There are 11 residues in the CDR3. Germline V lookup: CDR1 SNHLY, CDR2 FYNNEI. CDR3 sequence (DNA): TGTGCCAGCAGTCCCAATTTGGCGGAGTACTTC. Its protein is CASSPNLAEYF.

This sequence joins TRBV6-6 and TRBJ2-3; 10 bases line up with TRBD2. J gave up 2 bases and V 6 bases, and 8 bases lay outside the gene matches. CDR1 is MNHNY and CDR2 is SVGAGI in the germline V gene (reference sequence). The CDR3 runs to 16 residues. The CDR3 nucleotides are TGTGCCAGCAGACCCACTAGCGGGGCAAACACAGATACGCAGTATTTT. Translation: CASRPTSGANTDTQYF.

The chain has TRBV14 and TRBJ2-5; no firm D call. With 1 base removed from V and 9 bases from J, the gap between germline ends came to 12 bases. This CDR3 contains 13 residues. CDR1 SGHDN and CDR2 FVKESK come from the germline V gene. The CDR3 DNA reads TGTGCCAGCAGCCAAGGAGGCTTTGCGTCCCAGTACTTC. This sequence encodes CASSQGGFASQYF.

This clone has just a few counts. This rearrangement joins TRBV2 to TRBJ2-5, with TRBD2 identical over 13 bases. The junction had 7 bases not matched to a gene; V was cut back by 7 bases and J by 5 bases. In germline, CDR1 is SNHLY, CDR2 FYNNEI. The CDR3 runs 15 residues. The CDR3 here is CASTLLAGGRETQYF. The DNA for the CDR3 is TGTGCCAGCACCTTACTAGCGGGGGGGCGTGAGACCCAGTACTTC.

This clone appeared many times. The rearrangement links TRBV7-2 to TRBJ2-3, with TRBD2 matching over 9 bases. Trimming took 5 bases from V and 8 from J; bases not matched to a gene: 11. Germline V gene sequence: CDR1 SGHTA, CDR2 FQGNSA. This CDR3 has 15 amino acids. In DNA form, the CDR3 reads TGTGCCAGCAGCCCCGGGGGTAGCGGGGGCGCTACGCAGTATTTT. Translating it yields CASSPGGSGGATQYF.

This clone is labeled as medium-sized. The genes are TRBV7-2 and TRBJ2-3; TRBD1 matches 7 bases. The germline V gene has CDR1 SGHTA and CDR2 FQGNSA. The CDR3 extends over 15 amino acids. The ends lost 1 base at V and 5 bases at J; junction bases unmatched: 6. The CDR3 DNA sequence: TGTGCCAGCAGCTTAGTCGACAGGGCACAAGATACGCAGTATTTT. Protein product: CASSLVDRAQDTQYF.